In this sample, the clone carrying this T cell receptor (beta chain) turned up many times. Measured with immunoSEQ multiplex PCR; TCRdb has only the in-frame clones, and not every one. The repertoire holds around 220,000 clones, with roughly 80% as singletons. This sample was taken from a study of blood T cell repertoires in COVID-19. Study at large: From the United States, Italy and Spain came samples of acute and convalescent COVID-19.

J gave up 8 bases and V 5 bases, and 5 bases lay outside the gene matches. Germline V gene lookup returns CDR1 SGHAT and CDR2 FQNNGV. This CDR3 has 13 amino acids. The clonotype comes from a human donor in a cohort sampled during active COVID-19. The sample was peripheral blood. The V and J genes are TRBV11-2 and TRBJ1-4; 7 bases fit TRBD1. The CDR3, as DNA: TGTGCCAGCAGCGACGGACAGGAAGAAAAACTGTTTTTT. Its protein is CASSDGQEEKLFF.